This TCR beta chain was obtained from a study of CD8+ T cells in alopecia areata. Study information: The authors scored treated patients' severity by affected scalp percentage.

This CDR3 is built from 14 residues. Deletions cut 0 bases from V and 5 bases from J, with 11 bases between. Germline assignment: CDR1 SGHAT and CDR2 FQNNGV. General study points: Tofacitinib produced a significant decrease in scalp clonality and in expanded CD8+ clones among the top 100. While tofacitinib was given, many expanded lesional clones persisted in scalp and blood.

cDNA prepared by RNA extraction and subsequent reverse transcription served as the template for sequencing. Profiling relied on immunoSEQ multiplex PCR, and the TCRdb table lists in-frame clones only, not all of them. The sample consists of 200,000 or so clones, roughly 60% of them appearing once. As concerns this clone: No antigen is known for it.

Treatment denoted: oral pan-JAK inhibitor, 5-10 mg twice daily. Sequenced material: CD4+ T cells sorted from blood, taken at week 24, from a patient treated with tofacitinib. The rearrangement joins TRBV11-2 to TRBJ2-7; D is unclear. This TCR derives from a human donor with alopecia areata. The CDR3 here is CASSLDPVIDEQYF. CDR3 DNA sequence: TGTGCCAGCAGCTTAGACCCTGTCATTGACGAGCAGTACTTC. The full variable domain, completed using reference TRBV11-2 and TRBJ2-7, is EAGVAQSPRYKIIEKRQSVAFWCNPISGHATLYWYQQILGQGPKLLIQFQNNGVVDDSQLPKDRFSAERLKGVDSTLKIQPAKLEDSAVYLCASSLDPVIDEQYFGPGTRLTVT.